This T cell receptor (beta chain) was sequenced during a study of T cell repertoires in cytomegalovirus infection. Germline-derived CDR1 and CDR2 are MDHEN and SYDVKM. V dropped 4 bases and J dropped 1 base, with 13 bases sitting between them. This CDR3 has 15 residues. TCRdb reprocessed the reads via MiXCR and lists one record per CDR3 protein. The repertoire holds under 200,000 distinct CDR3 sequences, nearly 9.5% seen once, with 4.6% in the top ten. This clonotype was counted many times. The chain combines TRBV28 with TRBJ1-1; no definite D call. This sequence originates from a human donor in good health (CMV status not recorded). Some clones in this sample may be carry-over from other donors' samples. Sequenced sample: PBMCs. CDR3 sequence: CASSYLSVPNTEAFF. The CDR3 coding sequence is TGTGCCAGCAGTTACCTAAGCGTGCCGAACACTGAAGCTTTCTTT.